This T cell receptor (beta chain) was sequenced during a study of shared clonotypes between healthy human individuals. General study points: A reduction in generation probabilities was seen for non-shared clonotypes relative to those shared by all four donors.

Sequencing was at deep level. The method was immunoSEQ multiplex PCR; TCRdb's version includes in-frame clones alone and lacks a portion of them. Of about 2.5 million clones listed, around 90% are singletons. All participating donors were Caucasian adults from Nashville, Tennessee. A remark on this clone: Its antigen is as yet unknown.

CDR1 and CDR2 (germline): SEHNR, FQNEAQ (reference sequence). Trimming removed 2 bases from V and 6 bases from J, with 7 bases in between. The CDR3 spans 12 residues. The specimen sequenced was naive CD4+ T cells from PBMCs. Sample subset: CD45RA+ positively selected. J is TRBJ1-2 and V is TRBV7-9, with TRBD1 as a possible D gene (5 bases). The clonotype was recovered from a man between 18 and 35 years old in good health. Some clones in this sample may be carry-over from other donors' samples. CDR3 bases: TGTGCCAGCAGCTTACCGGGACATGGCTACACCTTC. It codes for CASSLPGHGYTF.